The 24 T cell receptor beta chains reported below all come from one sample, sequenced in a study of blood T cell repertoires in COVID-19. Some clones are missing from TCRdb's copy, which holds only in-frame ones; the method was immunoSEQ multiplex PCR. The data show 400,000 to 450,000 clones, about nine tenths seen once. Sequencing was done on a sample of peripheral blood. The source of these receptors is a woman in her 40s with COVID-19, enrolled during active disease.

The chain couples TRBV7-2 to TRBJ1-5; tentative D call: TRBD1 (5 bases). CDR3 size: 13 residues. Trimming stripped 2 bases from V and 5 bases from J, with 7 bases between. CDR1 and CDR2 (germline): SGHTA, FQGNSA. The CDR3 protein is CASSLWGDQPQHF. Here the CDR3 DNA reads TGTGCCAGCAGCTTATGGGGCGATCAGCCCCAGCATTTT.

This clone came up once. The chain combines TRBV28 with TRBJ1-2, with TRBD1 matching over 9 bases. Unmatched junction bases numbered 9, after V lost 6 bases and J lost 4 bases. Germline CDR1 reads MDHEN; CDR2 reads SYDVKM. This CDR3 has 15 amino acids. CDR3 bases: TGTGCCAGCAGAACCGGGACAGGGATTTCCTATGGCTACACCTTC. Protein: CASRTGTGISYGYTF.

The chain couples TRBV3-1 (or the pseudogene TRBV3-2) to TRBJ2-3; unclear D gene. There are 14 residues in the CDR3. The germline V gene encodes CDR1 LGHDT and CDR2 YNNKEL (reference sequence). Between the trimmed V and J ends, which lost 2 bases and 0 bases, there was a span of 6 bases. This chain's CDR3 is CASSQIQSTDTQYF. The CDR3 DNA follows: TGTGCCAGCAGCCAAATCCAGAGCACAGATACGCAGTATTTT.

The chain joins TRBV19 to TRBJ1-2, with TRBD1 matching over 9 bases. After removal of 5 bases from V and 2 bases from J, the junction contained 6 bases not matched to a gene. The CDR3 sequence is 15 residues long. Germline assignment: CDR1 LNHDA and CDR2 SQIVND (reference sequence). The CDR3 reads CASSSRQGGNYGYTF. CDR3 in DNA: TGTGCCAGTAGTTCCCGACAGGGGGGGAACTATGGCTACACCTTC.

This clone was seen a few times. The J gene is TRBJ2-5, the V gene TRBV6-2 or TRBV6-3; maybe TRBD2 (6 bases). Per the germline V gene, CDR1 is MNHEY and CDR2 is SVGEGT. CDR3 length equals 17 residues. Trimming pared 0 bases from V and 5 bases from J, leaving 19 bases between. Written as DNA, the CDR3 is TGTGCCAGCAGTTACTCGGCTAGCGCCCCCCCTTTGGAGACCCAGTACTTC. Its protein product is CASSYSASAPPLETQYF.

The chain has TRBV6-2 or TRBV6-3 and TRBJ2-1; 10 positions match TRBD2. V shed 4 bases, J shed 5 bases, and the junction held 5 bases outside the gene matches. This CDR3 contains 15 residues. Germline CDR1 reads MNHEY; CDR2 reads SVGEGT. The CDR3, as DNA: TGTGCCAGCAGTTTCGTGGGACTAGCGAACAATGAGCAGTTCTTC. Its translation is CASSFVGLANNEQFF.

The chain carries TRBV29-1 and TRBJ1-1, with 9 nucleotides matching TRBD1. The V gene's germline CDR1 is SQVTM and CDR2 ANQGSEA. V dropped 3 bases and J dropped 3; count of bases not matched to a gene: 20. This CDR3 is 19 amino acids long. DNA for the CDR3: TGCAGCGTTGATCTATATCCGAGACAGGGGGACGAGAGAGACACTGAAGCTTTCTTT. This gives the protein CSVDLYPRQGDERDTEAFF.

The chain combines TRBV3-1 (or the pseudogene TRBV3-2) with TRBJ1-4; 8 positions agree with TRBD1. The CDR3 consists of 15 residues. V shed 3 bases and J 8 bases; nucleotides not matched to a gene: 8. Germline V CDR1 and CDR2: LGHDT, YNNKEL (reference sequence). As DNA, the CDR3 is TGTGCCAGCAGCCAGACCGGGACAGGTTTGGAAAAACTGTTTTTT. Protein sequence: CASSQTGTGLEKLFF.

The chain uses TRBV2 and TRBJ1-2; a possible D gene is TRBD1 (5 bases). Germline CDR1 and CDR2: SNHLY and FYNNEI. Trimming stripped 0 bases from V and 4 bases from J, with 18 bases between. The CDR3 sequence is 17 residues long. The CDR3 DNA follows: TGTGCCAGCAGTGAAGCGGGAGGGCAGGGAAACATCTATGGCTACACCTTC. It encodes CASSEAGGQGNIYGYTF.

The V and J genes are TRBV18 and TRBJ1-5, with TRBD1 matching over 9 bases. The V gene end was trimmed by 5 bases and the J gene end by 4 bases; junction bases not matched to a gene: 9. This CDR3 spans 16 amino acids. Germline assignment: CDR1 KGHSH and CDR2 LQKENI. Here the CDR3 DNA reads TGTGCCAGCTCAACCCGACAGGGGGGAACGAATCAGCCCCAGCATTTT. This codes for CASSTRQGGTNQPQHF.

The gene calls are TRBV6-5 and TRBJ1-2, with D maybe TRBD1 (6 bases). Germline V gene sequence: CDR1 MNHEY, CDR2 SVGAGI. Trimming cost V 9 bases and J 6 bases, with 20 bases left between them. This CDR3 has 14 amino acids. DNA of the CDR3: TGTGCCAGTCATCAATCCGGGACAATTCATGGCTACACCTTC. It yields the protein CASHQSGTIHGYTF.

The CDR3 region has the DNA TGTGCCATCAGGTCGACAGGGCAGGCGCCCCAGCATTTT. Residues: CAIRSTGQAPQHF. J is TRBJ1-5 and V is TRBV10-3, with TRBD1 matching over 7 bases. The CDR3 runs 13 residues. The V and J ends lost 6 bases and 9 bases, in that order; junction bases with no gene match: 8. Germline CDR1 and CDR2: ENHRY and SYGVKD.

V and J are TRBV28 and TRBJ1-5, with a possible D match to TRBD1 (5 bases). V was trimmed by 6 bases and J by 6 bases, leaving 15 bases between them. Germline V gene lookup returns CDR1 MDHEN and CDR2 SYDVKM. The CDR3 contains 14 residues. The CDR3 DNA is TGTGCCAGCAGCCGTGGGGGGGGTGGTCAGCCCCAGCATTTT. Encoded protein: CASSRGGGGQPQHF.

The V and J genes are TRBV19 and TRBJ1-4; unclear D gene. V gave up 5 bases and J gave up 8 bases, with 15 bases separating them. The CDR3 runs 14 residues. The germline CDR1 and CDR2 sequences are LNHDA and SQIVND (reference sequence). CDR3 sequence: CASSHPGSWEKLFF. The CDR3 DNA reads TGTGCCAGTAGTCATCCGGGGTCCTGGGAAAAACTGTTTTTT. The full variable domain, its missing parts supplied by reference TRBV19 and TRBJ1-4, is DGGITQSPKYLFRKEGQNVTLSCEQNLNHDAMYWYRQDPGQGLRLIYYSQIVNDFQKGDIAEGYSVSREKKESFPLTVTSAQKNPTAFYLCASSHPGSWEKLFFGSGTQLSVL.

This chain uses TRBV9 with TRBJ2-5; 10 bases are shared with TRBD2. With 3 bases clipped from V and 7 bases from J, the junction kept 3 bases outside the gene matches. The length of the CDR3 is 13 residues. Germline V CDR1 and CDR2: SGDLS, YYNGEE. DNA for the CDR3: TGTGCCAGCAGCGATTTAGCGGGAGGGACCCAGTACTTC. The encoded protein is CASSDLAGGTQYF.

This chain joins TRBV7-6 and TRBJ1-3, with unresolved D. The CDR3 has 17 residues. V shed 2 bases and J shed 0 bases, with 14 bases lying between them. Germline CDR1 reads SGHVS; CDR2 reads FNYEAQ. This CDR3 reads CASSLSDVGSSGNTIYF. CDR3 bases: TGTGCCAGCAGCTTATCTGACGTCGGGTCCTCTGGAAACACCATATATTTT. The full variable domain, rest sourced from reference TRBV7-6 and TRBJ1-3, is GAGVSQSPRYKVTKRGQDVALRCDPISGHVSLYWYRQALGQGPEFLTYFNYEAQQDKSGLPNDRFSAERPEGSISTLTIQRTEQRDSAMYRCASSLSDVGSSGNTIYFGEGSWLTVV.

The chain combines TRBV6-6 with TRBJ1-4; D is perhaps TRBD1 (5 bases). The CDR3 spans 14 residues. Germline CDR1 and CDR2: MNHNY and SVGAGI (reference sequence). Trimming took off 5 bases at V and 4 bases at J, with 11 bases between the two ends. The CDR3 loop is CASSHQGFNEKLFF. Here the CDR3 DNA reads TGTGCCAGCAGTCATCAGGGCTTTAATGAAAAACTGTTTTTT.

The rearrangement joins TRBV3-1 (or the pseudogene TRBV3-2) to TRBJ2-1; D is undetermined. The CDR3 extends over 16 amino acids. Germline assignment: CDR1 LGHDT and CDR2 YNNKEL (reference sequence). V was cut by 4 bases and J by 0 bases, with 13 bases left in between. Written as DNA, the CDR3 is TGTGCCAGCAGCCCGAGGCAAGCGAACTCCTACAATGAGCAGTTCTTC. As protein: CASSPRQANSYNEQFF.

This chain connects TRBV5-8 to TRBJ2-3, with 10 bases aligning to TRBD1. The V segment lost 4 bases and the J segment 4 bases; nucleotides outside the gene matches: 9. Germline lookup yields CDR1 SGHTS and CDR2 YDEGEE. The CDR3 runs 16 residues. The CDR3 nucleotides are TGTGCCAGCAGCCTCCGGGACAGGGGCTTTCCAGATACGCAGTATTTT. Amino acids: CASSLRDRGFPDTQYF.

This sequence joins TRBV4-3 and TRBJ1-6; the D is unclear. The CDR3 length is 15 residues. The V end was cut by 4 bases, the J end by 4 bases, with 11 bases between. Germline CDR1 and CDR2: LGHNA and YSLEER. CDR3 sequence: CASSPYREYNSPLHF. The CDR3, as DNA: TGCGCCAGCAGCCCCTACCGGGAATATAATTCACCCCTCCACTTT.

The chain joins TRBV7-8 to TRBJ2-1; 8 bases line up with TRBD2. V trimming: 0 bases; J trimming: 0 bases; junction bases outside the gene matches: 13. The CDR3 covers 20 residues. Germline V CDR1 and CDR2: SGHVS, FQNEAQ. The CDR3 loop is CASSLATGGGFLSSYNEQFF. The DNA for the CDR3 is TGTGCCAGCAGCTTAGCGACCGGCGGGGGGTTCCTAAGCTCCTACAATGAGCAGTTCTTC.

The chain carries TRBV6-5 and TRBJ1-2; no reliable D call. The V end lost 2 bases, the J end lost 2 bases, and 6 bases lay between the germline ends. The CDR3 contains 13 residues. CDR1 MNHEY and CDR2 SVGAGI come from the germline V gene. This CDR3 is CASSYDINYGYTF. The DNA of the CDR3 is TGTGCCAGCAGTTACGACATAAACTATGGCTACACCTTC.

This clone was observed a single time. This chain connects TRBV7-6 to TRBJ1-1; D ambiguous. The CDR3 loop spans 16 amino acids. V lost 0 bases, J lost 1 base, and 12 bases lay in between. Germline CDR1 reads SGHVS; CDR2 reads FNYEAQ. CDR3 nucleotides: TGTGCCAGCAGCTTAGCAACAGCGGGTGCGAACACTGAAGCTTTCTTT. It is translated as CASSLATAGANTEAFF. Complete variable domain (other parts from reference TRBV7-6 and TRBJ1-1): GAGVSQSPRYKVTKRGQDVALRCDPISGHVSLYWYRQALGQGPEFLTYFNYEAQQDKSGLPNDRFSAERPEGSISTLTIQRTEQRDSAMYRCASSLATAGANTEAFFGQGTRLTVV.

The chain combines TRBV11-2 with TRBJ2-3; tentative D call: TRBD2 (6 bases). The CDR3 runs 14 residues. CDR1 is SGHAT and CDR2 is FQNNGV in the germline V gene. Between the trimmed V and J ends, which lost 8 bases and 4 bases, there was a span of 16 bases. CDR3 nucleotide sequence: TGTGCCAGCGGGGCGCGGGGTGCCGCAGATACGCAGTATTTT. Protein product: CASGARGAADTQYF.